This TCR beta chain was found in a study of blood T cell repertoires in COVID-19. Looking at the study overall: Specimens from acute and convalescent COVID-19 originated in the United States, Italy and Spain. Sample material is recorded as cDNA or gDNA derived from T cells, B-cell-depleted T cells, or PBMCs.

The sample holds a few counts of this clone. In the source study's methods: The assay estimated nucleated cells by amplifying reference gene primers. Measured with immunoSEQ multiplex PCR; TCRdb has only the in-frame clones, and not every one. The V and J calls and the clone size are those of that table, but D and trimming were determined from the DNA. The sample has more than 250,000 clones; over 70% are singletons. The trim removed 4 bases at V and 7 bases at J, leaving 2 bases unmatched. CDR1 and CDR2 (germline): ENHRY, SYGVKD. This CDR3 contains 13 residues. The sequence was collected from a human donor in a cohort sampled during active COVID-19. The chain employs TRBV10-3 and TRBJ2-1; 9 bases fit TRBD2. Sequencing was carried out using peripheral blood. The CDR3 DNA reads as TGTGCCATCAGTGGACTAGCGGAAAATGAGCAGTTCTTC. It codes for CAISGLAENEQFF.